In its sample, the clone carrying this TCR beta chain was seen many times. This specimen belongs to a study of early T cells in non-severe SARS-CoV-2 infection. About the study: It was bulk RNA from unsorted whole blood that was sequenced, and the chains were unpaired.

This CDR3 has 12 amino acids. The ends were cut back, 0 bases at V and 5 bases at J, with 8 bases in the middle. Germline V lookup: CDR1 GTSNPN, CDR2 SVGIG (reference sequence). TCRdb used MiXCR to reprocess the 5' RACE reads, holding one entry per CDR3 protein. The sample comprises tens of thousands of distinct CDR3 sequences, about 6.5% of which are singletons, and roughly 7.8% rests with the top ten. The TCR originated in an adult who was a healthcare worker with PCR-confirmed SARS-CoV-2 infection or an uninfected control (not recorded which). The source material was whole blood. The chain couples TRBV30 to TRBJ2-7; possibly TRBD1 for D (5 bases). The CDR3 DNA reads as TGTGCCTGGAGTGTAGGGGTAAACGAGCAGTACTTC. This encodes CAWSVGVNEQYF.